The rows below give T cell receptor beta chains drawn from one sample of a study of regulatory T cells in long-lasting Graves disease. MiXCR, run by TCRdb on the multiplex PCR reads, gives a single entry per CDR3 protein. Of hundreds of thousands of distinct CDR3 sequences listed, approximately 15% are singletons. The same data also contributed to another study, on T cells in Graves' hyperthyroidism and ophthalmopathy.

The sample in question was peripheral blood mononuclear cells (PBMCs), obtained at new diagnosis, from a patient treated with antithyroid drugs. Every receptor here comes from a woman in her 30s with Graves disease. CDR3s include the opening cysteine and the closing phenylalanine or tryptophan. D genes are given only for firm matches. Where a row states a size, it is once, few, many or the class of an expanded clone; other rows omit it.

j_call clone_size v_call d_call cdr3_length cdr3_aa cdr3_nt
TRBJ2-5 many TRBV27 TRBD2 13 CASRGLAGGTQYF TGTGCCAGCAGGGGCCTAGCGGGAGGGACCCAGTACTTC
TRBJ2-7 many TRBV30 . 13 CAWSLPLAYEQYF TGTGCCTGGAGCCTCCCCTTGGCTTACGAGCAGTACTTC
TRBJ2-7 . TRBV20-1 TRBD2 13 CSAALAGGYEQYF TGCAGTGCTGCCTTAGCGGGAGGATACGAGCAGTACTTC
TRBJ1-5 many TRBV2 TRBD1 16 CASSDPTGGSMQPQHF TGTGCCAGCAGTGACCCGACAGGGGGCTCAATGCAGCCCCAGCATTTT
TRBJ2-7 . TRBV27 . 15 CASSTTRDGIYEQYF TGTGCCAGCAGTACAACTCGGGACGGGATCTACGAGCAGTACTTC
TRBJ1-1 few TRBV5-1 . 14 CASSWQGSNTEAFF TGCGCCAGCTCGTGGCAGGGGTCGAACACTGAAGCTTTCTTT
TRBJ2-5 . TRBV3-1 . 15 CASSSRRREQETQYF TGTGCCAGCAGTTCCCGTCGGCGCGAACAAGAGACCCAGTACTTC
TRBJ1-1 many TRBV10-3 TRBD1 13 CAISEAQQGAAFF TGTGCCATCAGCGAAGCCCAGCAGGGGGCGGCTTTCTTT
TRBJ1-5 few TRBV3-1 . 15 CASSQSGLINQPQHF TGTGCCAGCAGCCAATCGGGACTGATTAATCAGCCCCAGCATTTT
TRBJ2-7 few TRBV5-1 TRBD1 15 CASSPRQGAGYEQYF TGCGCCAGCAGCCCTAGACAGGGGGCGGGTTACGAGCAGTACTTC
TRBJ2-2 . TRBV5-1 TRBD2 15 CASSLELAATGELFF TGCGCCAGCAGCTTGGAACTAGCGGCGACCGGGGAGCTGTTTTTT
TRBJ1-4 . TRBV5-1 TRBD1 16 CASSPRTGQGSEKLFF TGCGCCAGCAGCCCAAGGACGGGACAGGGCTCGGAAAAACTGTTTTTT
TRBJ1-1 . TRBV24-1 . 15 CATSPRGKGATEAFF TGTGCCACCAGCCCGCGGGGAAAAGGCGCCACTGAAGCTTTCTTT
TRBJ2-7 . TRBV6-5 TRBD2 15 CASSYVLAGGYEQYF TGTGCCAGCAGTTACGTTCTAGCGGGAGGATACGAGCAGTACTTC
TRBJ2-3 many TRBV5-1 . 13 CASRAPSTDTQYF TGCGCCTCTAGGGCTCCTAGCACAGATACGCAGTATTTT
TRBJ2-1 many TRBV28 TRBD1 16 CASSSGSRGTYNEQFF TGTGCCAGCAGTTCAGGTAGCAGGGGGACATACAATGAGCAGTTCTTC
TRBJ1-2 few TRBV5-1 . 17 CASSLAVSGAPNYGHTF TGCGCCAGCAGCTTGGCCGTTTCCGGGGCCCCTAACTATGGCCACACCTTC
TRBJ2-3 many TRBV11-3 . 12 CASSSTADTQYF TGTGCCAGCAGCTCGACAGCAGATACGCAGTATTTT
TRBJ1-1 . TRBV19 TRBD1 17 CASKDHRGRVRFTEAFF TGTGCCAGTAAGGACCACAGGGGAAGAGTGAGGTTCACTGAAGCTTTCTTT
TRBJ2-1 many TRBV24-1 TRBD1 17 CATSDSQGARGYNEQFF TGTGCCACCAGTGATTCACAGGGGGCGCGAGGGTACAATGAGCAGTTCTTC
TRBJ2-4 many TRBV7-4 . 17 CASSLVVNRPAKNIQYF TGTGCCAGCAGCTTAGTTGTGAACAGGCCAGCCAAAAACATTCAGTACTTC
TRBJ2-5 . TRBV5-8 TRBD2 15 CASSQAGGVRETQYF TGTGCCAGCAGCCAAGCGGGGGGGGTTCGGGAGACCCAGTACTTC
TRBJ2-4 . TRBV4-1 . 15 CASSPHIPTKNIQYF TGCGCCAGCAGCCCACACATCCCTACCAAAAACATTCAGTACTTC
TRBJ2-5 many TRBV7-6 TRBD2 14 CASSPSGMGETQYF TGTGCCAGCAGCCCGAGCGGGATGGGCGAGACCCAGTACTTC
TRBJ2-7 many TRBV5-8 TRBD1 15 CASSLALRTGDEQYF TGTGCCAGCAGCTTGGCCCTGAGGACAGGGGACGAGCAGTACTTC
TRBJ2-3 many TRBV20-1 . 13 CSAARGSTDTQYF TGCAGTGCTGCGCGGGGTAGCACAGATACGCAGTATTTT
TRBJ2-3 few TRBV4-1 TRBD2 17 CASSQVAGAKGTDTQYF TGCGCCAGCAGCCAGGTAGCGGGAGCGAAGGGCACAGATACGCAGTATTTT
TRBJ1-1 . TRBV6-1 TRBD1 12 CASSAGTGKAFF TGTGCCAGCAGCGCTGGGACAGGGAAAGCTTTCTTT
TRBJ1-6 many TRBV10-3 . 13 CAIRGVNNSPLHF TGTGCCATCAGGGGGGTGAACAATTCACCCCTCCACTTT
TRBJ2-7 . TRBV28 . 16 CASSWKTGPTINEQYF TGTGCCAGCAGCTGGAAGACAGGTCCCACCATCAACGAGCAGTACTTC
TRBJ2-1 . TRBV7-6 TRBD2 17 CASSVAGTIFIGNEQFF TGTGCCAGCAGCGTGGCCGGGACTATCTTTATCGGGAATGAGCAGTTCTTC
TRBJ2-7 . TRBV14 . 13 CASSQAWQALQYF TGTGCCAGCAGCCAAGCATGGCAGGCCCTGCAGTACTTC
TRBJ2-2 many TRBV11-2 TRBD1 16 CASSRFGTENTGELFF TGTGCCAGCAGCCGGTTTGGGACAGAGAACACCGGGGAGCTGTTTTTT
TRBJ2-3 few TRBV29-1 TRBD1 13 CSVKGQGTDTQYF TGCAGCGTTAAGGGACAGGGAACAGATACGCAGTATTTT
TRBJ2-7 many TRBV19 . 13 CASSSPPLHEQYF TGTGCCAGTAGTTCGCCGCCTCTACACGAGCAGTACTTC
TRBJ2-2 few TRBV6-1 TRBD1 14 CASSEDRDAGELFF TGTGCCAGCAGTGAGGACAGGGACGCCGGGGAGCTGTTTTTT
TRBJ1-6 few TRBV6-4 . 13 CASGDTANSPPHF TGTGCCAGCGGGGACACCGCGAATTCACCCCCCCACTTT
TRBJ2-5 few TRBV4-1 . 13 CASSRIVQETQYF TGCGCCAGCAGCCGGATTGTGCAAGAGACCCAGTACTTC
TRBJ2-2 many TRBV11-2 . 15 CASSLALDISGELFF TGTGCCAGCAGCTTGGCCCTGGACATTTCCGGGGAGCTGTTTTTT
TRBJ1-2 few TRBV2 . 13 CASSEARQSGYTF TGTGCCAGCAGTGAAGCGAGGCAATCGGGCTACACCTTC
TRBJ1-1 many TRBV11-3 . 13 CASSSGAGTSAFF TGTGCCAGCAGCTCCGGGGCAGGGACCTCGGCTTTCTTT
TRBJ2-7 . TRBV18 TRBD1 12 CATWDRAYEQYF TGTGCCACCTGGGACAGGGCCTACGAGCAGTACTTC
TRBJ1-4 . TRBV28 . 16 CASSLFRGATNEKLFF TGTGCCAGCAGTTTGTTCAGGGGCGCAACTAATGAAAAACTGTTTTTT
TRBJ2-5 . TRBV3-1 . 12 CASRGLQETQYF TGTGCCAGCCGCGGCCTACAAGAGACCCAGTACTTC
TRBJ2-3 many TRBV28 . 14 CASSFYSWADTQYF TGTGCCAGCAGCTTCTATTCGTGGGCAGATACGCAGTATTTT
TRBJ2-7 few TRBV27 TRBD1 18 CASRRGPGQGALSYEQYF TGTGCCAGCAGACGAGGCCCCGGCCAGGGGGCTCTTTCCTACGAGCAGTACTTC
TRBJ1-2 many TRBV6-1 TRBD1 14 CASSEVGQADGYTF TGTGCCAGCAGTGAAGTTGGACAGGCGGATGGCTACACCTTC
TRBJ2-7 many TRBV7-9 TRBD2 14 CASSLRESGYEQYF TGTGCCAGCAGCTTGCGGGAGTCTGGTTACGAGCAGTACTTC
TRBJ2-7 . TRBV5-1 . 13 CASSRPEGYEQYF TGCGCCAGCAGCCGCCCGGAAGGGTACGAGCAGTACTTC
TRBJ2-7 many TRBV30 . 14 CAWAKLAAFGEQYF TGTGCCTGGGCCAAACTAGCAGCTTTCGGGGAGCAGTACTTC
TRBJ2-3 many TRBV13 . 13 CASRDGITDTQYF TGTGCCAGCAGGGACGGGATCACAGATACGCAGTATTTT